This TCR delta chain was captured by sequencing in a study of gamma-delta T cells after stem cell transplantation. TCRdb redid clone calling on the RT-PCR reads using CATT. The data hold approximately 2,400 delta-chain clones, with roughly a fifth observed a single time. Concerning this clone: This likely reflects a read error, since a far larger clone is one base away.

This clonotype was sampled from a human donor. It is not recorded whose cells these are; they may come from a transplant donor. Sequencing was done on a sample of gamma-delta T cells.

The CDR3 DNA reads as TGTGCCCGTGACTTCGTAAGGACCGATAAACTCATCTTT. This gives the protein CARDFVRTDKLIF. V is TRDV2 and J is TRDJ1; the D is unclear. CDR1 is GEAIGNYY, CDR2 EKD, per germline. The CDR3 runs to 13 residues.